A selection of T cell receptor beta chains follows, all from one sample in a study of blood T cell repertoires in COVID-19. Generated by immunoSEQ multiplex PCR, the TCRdb table keeps only in-frame clones and is missing some. The table lists around 200,000 clones, more than 80% of them singletons, with over 3% in the top ten. Material: PBMCs or T cells enriched from blood (not recorded which). These receptors originate from a woman in her 40s with acute COVID-19. Both conserved end residues are part of each CDR3. D genes are given only for firm matches. Some rows have no size entry. The others give once, few or many, or a class for an expanded clone.

>-|-|TRBJ1-1|TRBV18
TGTGCCAGCTCGCGGGGTCCCTTCGACACTGAAGCTTTCTTT
CASSRGPFDTEAFF
>-|TRBD1|TRBJ1-1|TRBV4-1
TGCGCCAGCAGCCAAGGACAGGGCCCCACTGAAGCTTTCTTT
CASSQGQGPTEAFF
>-|-|TRBJ1-1|TRBV21-1
TGTGCCAGCAGCAAAAGGGGAGGGAACACTGAAGCTTTCTTT
CASSKRGGNTEAFF
>-|-|TRBJ1-5|TRBV12-3/TRBV12-4
TGTGCCAGCAGTTTGCGGGATCAGCCCCAGCATTTT
CASSLRDQPQHF
>-|-|TRBJ1-3|TRBV9
TGTGCCAGCAGCGTAGGTGGAGCTGGAAACACCATATATTTT
CASSVGGAGNTIYF
>-|-|TRBJ2-3|TRBV19
TGTGCCAGTAGTACACAGGCGGAGAGCACAGATACGCAGTATTTT
CASSTQAESTDTQYF
>-|TRBD2|TRBJ2-1|TRBV15
TGTGCCACCAGCAGACCCGGGGGGGACAATGAGCAGTTCTTC
CATSRPGGDNEQFF
>-|TRBD1|TRBJ1-1|TRBV3-1/TRBV3-2
TGTGCCAGCAGCGAAGCAGACAGGGGAACTGAAGCTTTCTTT
CASSEADRGTEAFF
>-|TRBD2|TRBJ2-2|TRBV10-3
TGTGCCATCAGTGAAGCCCGCGGGGGGGGGAACACCGGGGAGCTGTTTTTT
CAISEARGGGNTGELFF
>-|TRBD1|TRBJ1-4|TRBV5-1
TGCGCCAGCAGCCTACAGGGACAGGGTGAGGGGGAAAAACTGTTTTTT
CASSLQGQGEGEKLFF
>-|TRBD1|TRBJ2-6|TRBV27
TGTGCCAGCAGCCCTCTGACAGGGTCGGGGACTGGGGCCAACGTCCTGACTTTC
CASSPLTGSGTGANVLTF
>few|-|TRBJ1-5|TRBV19
TGTGCCAGTAGGGAGAGCAATAGCAATCAGCCCCAGCATTTT
CASRESNSNQPQHF
>-|TRBD1|TRBJ1-3|TRBV18
TGTGCCAGCTCAGCCGGGACAGGGGTTGGAAACACCATATATTTT
CASSAGTGVGNTIYF
>-|-|TRBJ1-5|TRBV29-1
TGCAGCGTTGTGACGGGTCCCGGGCAGCCCCAGCATTTT
CSVVTGPGQPQHF
>once|-|TRBJ2-7|TRBV6-5
TGTGCCACCAGCAACCGGGACTTCTACGAGCAGTACTTC
CATSNRDFYEQYF
>once|TRBD1|TRBJ2-4|TRBV2
TGTGCCAGCAGAGCAAATCTACGGGACAGTAACTTGGCCAAAAACATTCAGTACTTC
CASRANLRDSNLAKNIQYF
>-|-|TRBJ1-4|TRBV6-6
TGTGCCAGCGGTCCTGCAGGGATCCCCACAACTAATGAAAAACTGTTTTTT
CASGPAGIPTTNEKLFF
>-|-|TRBJ1-5|TRBV7-9
TGTGCCAGCAGCTTAGGCCCCAGGGGCAATCAGCCCCAGCATTTT
CASSLGPRGNQPQHF
>-|-|TRBJ1-4|TRBV5-4
TGTGCCAGCAGCTTACAGGGTTTTAATGAAAAACTGTTTTTT
CASSLQGFNEKLFF
>-|-|TRBJ1-2|TRBV2
TGTGCCAGCAGCCAAACGGACAGCTCCTATGGCTACACCTTC
CASSQTDSSYGYTF
>few|TRBD2|TRBJ2-5|TRBV10-3
TGTGCCACCTCCGGGACTAGCGGTCCCGGAGGAGGAGAGACCCAGTACTTC
CATSGTSGPGGGETQYF
>-|TRBD2|TRBJ2-3|TRBV5-4
TGTGCCAGCAGCTCGTTAGCGGGGGGGCCCGCAGATACGCAGTATTTT
CASSSLAGGPADTQYF
>-|-|TRBJ1-2|TRBV4-3
TGCGCCAGCCCCCGGGTCTATGGCTACACCTTC
CASPRVYGYTF
>-|-|TRBJ1-4|TRBV5-4
TGTGCCAGCAGCCTCAGGGGTTTCAATGAAAAACTGTTTTTT
CASSLRGFNEKLFF
>-|-|TRBJ1-2|TRBV4-1
TGCGCCAGCTCGCGGGGAAGCCTTTGGGGCTACACCTTC
CASSRGSLWGYTF